This T cell receptor (beta chain) was retrieved from a study of PD-L1 blockade in urothelial cancer. About the research overall: Blood was analyzed 3 weeks (second dose) and 6 weeks after treatment start. Peripheral blood specimens exhibited a median yield of roughly 140,000 T cells.

Clones were sequenced by immunoSEQ multiplex PCR, and TCRdb holds only the in-frame ones, with some missing. The data hold tens of thousands of clones, with more than 75% observed a single time. The ends were cut back, 3 bases at V and 1 base at J, with 12 bases in the middle. Germline V gene sequence: CDR1 SEHNR, CDR2 FQNEAQ (reference sequence). The length of the CDR3 is 15 residues. This clone was counted once. Time point defined: peripheral blood 6 weeks after treatment start. This TCR derives from a man aged 55 to 69 with urothelial cancer. This material consisted of PBMCs, taken around atezolizumab (anti-PD-L1) treatment. The V and J genes are TRBV7-9 and TRBJ2-5, with D possibly matching TRBD1 (6 bases). The CDR3 reads CASSFRGHLQETQYF. The CDR3 bases are TGTGCCAGCAGCTTCCGGGGACACCTCCAAGAGACCCAGTACTTC.